Shown below are 27 T cell receptor beta chains from a single sample sequenced in a study of blood T cell repertoires in COVID-19. Generated by immunoSEQ multiplex PCR, the TCRdb table keeps only in-frame clones and is missing some. The top ten clones hold approximately 2.7% of a sample with 140,000 to 150,000 clones, around four fifths of them seen once. Sequencing was carried out using peripheral blood. The source of these receptors is a woman in her forties with active or convalescent COVID-19.

By frequency in the sample, this clone is medium-sized. This chain uses TRBV7-8 with TRBJ2-1; 9 nucleotides match TRBD2. Germline assignment: CDR1 SGHVS and CDR2 FQNEAQ. The junction had 23 bases not matched to a gene; V was cut back by 1 base and J by 10 bases. The CDR3 covers 20 residues. The CDR3 DNA reads TGTGCCAGCAGCTTAGGGGGGTTTGAGGCTAGCGGGGAGAGAACCCGGGAGCAGTTCTTC. Protein product: CASSLGGFEASGERTREQFF.

The chain is built from TRBV5-1 and TRBJ1-6, with D possibly matching TRBD1 (5 bases). Germline V gene sequence: CDR1 SGHRS, CDR2 YFSETQ. The CDR3 has 15 residues. Deletions cut 0 bases from V and 6 bases from J, with 10 bases between. The CDR3: CASSLGQGGNSPLHF. The CDR3, as DNA: TGCGCCAGCAGCTTGGGGCAGGGAGGTAATTCACCCCTCCACTTT.

V and J are TRBV10-3 and TRBJ1-4, with TRBD1 matching 7 bases. The CDR3 runs 15 residues. J gave up 4 bases and V 10 bases, and 12 bases lay outside the gene matches. CDR1 is ENHRY, CDR2 SYGVKD, per germline. As DNA, the CDR3 is TGTGCCACCCGGGACAGCGGAGACTATAATGAAAAACTGTTTTTT. This gives the protein CATRDSGDYNEKLFF.

The chain's CDR3 is CASSVGEGGNQPQHF. The CDR3 region has the DNA TGTGCCAGCAGCGTAGGGGAGGGAGGCAATCAGCCCCAGCATTTT. The gene calls are TRBV9 and TRBJ1-5, with unresolved D. This CDR3 spans 15 amino acids. Germline loops: CDR1 SGDLS, CDR2 YYNGEE. Between the trimmed V and J ends, which lost 0 bases and 2 bases, there was a span of 9 bases.

The rearrangement joins TRBV5-6 to TRBJ2-7; D gene uncertain. CDR1 is SGHDT and CDR2 is YYEEEE in the germline V gene. The CDR3 is made up of 13 amino acids. V lost 2 bases and J 9 bases, leaving 15 bases between the germline ends. The CDR3 DNA reads as TGTGCCAGCAGCTTAGCCGGATGGGCGAGGCAGTACTTC. The encoded protein is CASSLAGWARQYF.

V and J are TRBV15 and TRBJ2-7, with 12 bases lining up with TRBD2. Trimming at V came to 9 bases and at J to 2 bases, leaving 2 bases not matched to a gene. In germline, CDR1 is LNHNV, CDR2 YYDKDF (reference sequence). The CDR3 covers 13 residues. The CDR3 DNA reads as TGTGCCACGAGGACTAGCGGGACCTACGAGCAGTACTTC. Translation gives CATRTSGTYEQYF.

CDR3 in amino acids: CASSARGGRTEAFF. The DNA for the CDR3 is TGTGCCAGTAGTGCCCGGGGGGGCCGGACTGAAGCTTTCTTT. The chain couples TRBV19 to TRBJ1-1, with D perhaps TRBD1 (6 bases). The length of the CDR3 is 14 residues. Germline CDR1 LNHDA, CDR2 SQIVND (reference sequence). Trimming took 5 bases from V and 5 from J, leaving 15 bases between them.

The chain is built from TRBV5-4 and TRBJ2-4; 7 bases are shared with TRBD1. J lost 6 bases, V lost 0 bases, and 0 bases had no gene match. The CDR3 runs 13 residues. Germline V lookup: CDR1 SGHNT, CDR2 YYREEE (reference sequence). In DNA, the CDR3 is TGTGCCAGCAGCTTGGACAGGGGAAACATTCAGTACTTC. This translates into CASSLDRGNIQYF.

The chain carries TRBV11-2 and TRBJ2-7, with 7 positions matching TRBD1. CDR1 is SGHAT, CDR2 FQNNGV, per germline. The CDR3 has 14 amino acids. With 3 bases clipped from V and 0 bases from J, the junction kept 2 bases outside the gene matches. CDR3 coding DNA: TGTGCCAGCAGCTTCGACAGGGCCTCCTACGAGCAGTACTTC. It is translated as CASSFDRASYEQYF.

The genes are TRBV7-8 and TRBJ2-7, with TRBD2 matching 7 bases. This CDR3 is 17 amino acids long. Germline values: CDR1 SGHVS, CDR2 FQNEAQ. J gave up 0 bases and V 4 bases, and 12 bases lay outside the gene matches. The CDR3 coding sequence is TGTGCCAGCAGCTCCGGACCGGGCGGGGGAAGCTCCTACGAGCAGTACTTC. Translating it yields CASSSGPGGGSSYEQYF.

Here the CDR3 reads CASSSDSGNEKLFF. The CDR3 region has the DNA TGTGCCAGCAGCTCGGACAGCGGTAATGAAAAACTGTTTTTT. This rearrangement joins TRBV7-9 to TRBJ1-4, with D possibly being TRBD1 (6 bases). The germline CDR1 and CDR2 sequences are SEHNR and FQNEAQ (reference sequence). The CDR3 runs 14 residues. V was trimmed by 4 bases and J by 4 bases, leaving 10 bases between them. The full variable domain, in which reference TRBV7-9 and TRBJ1-4 provide the parts outside the CDR3, is DTGVSQNPRHKITKRGQNVTFRCDPISEHNRLYWYRQTLGQGPEFLTYFQNEAQLEKSRLLSDRFSAERPKGSFSTLEIQRTEQGDSAMYLCASSSDSGNEKLFFGSGTQLSVL.

The rearrangement uses TRBV14 and TRBJ2-3, with a tentative D call TRBD2 (5 bases). V lost 1 base and J 0 bases, leaving 8 bases between the germline ends. From germline, CDR1 is SGHDN and CDR2 FVKESK. CDR3 length equals 15 residues. CDR3 sequence (DNA): TGTGCCAGCAGCCAAGGGGGAGCCAGCACAGATACGCAGTATTTT. Protein sequence: CASSQGGASTDTQYF.

This clone has only a few counts. V gene TRBV28 combines with J gene TRBJ1-2; D is undetermined. Germline CDR1 MDHEN, CDR2 SYDVKM. CDR3 length equals 12 residues. V was clipped by 1 base and J by 7 bases, with 7 bases between them. The CDR3, as DNA: TGTGCCAGCAGTTTATTGGGAGTTGGCTACACCTTC. It specifies CASSLLGVGYTF.

In DNA, the CDR3 is TGCGCCAGCAGCTGGCGGGACGGCGAGCAGTTCTTC. Translated: CASSWRDGEQFF. The chain is built from TRBV5-1 and TRBJ2-1; D is possibly TRBD2 (6 bases). This CDR3 is built from 12 residues. V dropped 3 bases and J dropped 10 bases, with 11 bases sitting between them. Per the germline V gene, CDR1 is SGHRS and CDR2 is YFSETQ.

The gene calls are TRBV7-8 and TRBJ1-1, with TRBD1 as a possible D gene (5 bases). The CDR3 has 15 amino acids. V lost 5 bases, J lost 1 base, and 14 bases lay in between. In germline, CDR1 is SGHVS, CDR2 FQNEAQ. The DNA for the CDR3 is TGTGCCAGCAGCCCCAGTCGGGGGTCGAACACTGAAGCTTTCTTT. Residues: CASSPSRGSNTEAFF.

This chain links TRBV6-5 with TRBJ1-1, with D possibly being TRBD1 (6 bases). The length of the CDR3 is 13 residues. The germline CDR1 and CDR2 sequences are MNHEY and SVGAGI. Trimming took 7 bases from V and 5 from J, leaving 14 bases between them. The CDR3 spells CASKGGARTEAFF. CDR3 nucleotides: TGTGCCAGCAAAGGGGGGGCGCGTACTGAAGCTTTCTTT.

The chain couples TRBV5-1 to TRBJ2-6; D is unclear. The length of the CDR3 is 15 residues. V lost 1 base, J lost 2 bases, and 7 bases lay in between. Germline CDR1 and CDR2: SGHRS and YFSETQ. CDR3 protein: CASSLLLPGANVLTF. As DNA, the CDR3 is TGCGCCAGCAGCTTGCTACTCCCTGGGGCCAACGTCCTGACTTTC.

The chain carries TRBV28 and TRBJ2-7; the D is unclear. Trimming cost V 2 bases and J 5 bases, with 13 bases left between them. The germline gives CDR1 MDHEN, CDR2 SYDVKM. The CDR3 has 14 residues. CDR3 nucleotide sequence: TGTGCCAGCAGTTTACTTACGGGTCCCCACGAGCAGTACTTC. It specifies CASSLLTGPHEQYF.

The V and J genes are TRBV7-9 and TRBJ2-7; D is perhaps TRBD2 (5 bases). Germline V gene sequence: CDR1 SEHNR, CDR2 FQNEAQ (reference sequence). Trimming left V 4 bases short and J 6 bases short, with 13 bases between. The CDR3 has 13 amino acids. CDR3 region: CASSSDGGGEQYF. Written as DNA, the CDR3 is TGTGCCAGCAGCTCCGATGGAGGCGGCGAGCAGTACTTC.

J is TRBJ2-1 and V is TRBV7-9, with a weak D call TRBD2 (5 bases). Germline lookup yields CDR1 SEHNR and CDR2 FQNEAQ (reference sequence). This CDR3 is 13 amino acids long. V was pared by 10 bases and J by 6 bases, with 16 bases between. CDR3: CATQVGGGNEQFF. CDR3 coding DNA: TGTGCCACCCAGGTAGGAGGTGGCAATGAGCAGTTCTTC.

V gene TRBV27 combines with J gene TRBJ1-1, with 9 nucleotides matching TRBD1. Germline CDR1 and CDR2: MNHEY and SMNVEV (reference sequence). J gave up 4 bases and V 4 bases, and 10 bases lay outside the gene matches. The CDR3 spans 16 residues. CDR3 sequence (DNA): TGTGCCAGCAGTTCTCTACTACAGGGGGCAGGCACTGAAGCTTTCTTT. Translation gives CASSSLLQGAGTEAFF.

The V gene is TRBV5-1, the J gene TRBJ1-6; TRBD1 aligns across 11 bases. The CDR3 runs 16 residues. Germline V CDR1 and CDR2: SGHRS, YFSETQ. V trimming: 2 bases; J trimming: 9 bases; junction bases outside the gene matches: 7. This chain's CDR3 is CASSFQTGTGGSPLHF. The DNA of the CDR3 is TGCGCCAGCAGCTTCCAAACCGGGACAGGGGGTTCACCCCTCCACTTT.

This chain joins TRBV6-5 and TRBJ1-5; 8 nucleotides line up with TRBD1. Germline lookup yields CDR1 MNHEY and CDR2 SVGAGI. V lost 6 bases and J lost 2; bases outside the gene matches: 6. CDR3 length equals 15 residues. The CDR3 DNA sequence: TGTGCCAGCAGCTTGGACAGGGCTGGCAATCAGCCCCAGCATTTT. This gives the protein CASSLDRAGNQPQHF.

This chain uses TRBV6-5 with TRBJ1-4; D possibly corresponds to TRBD1 (6 bases). V dropped 5 bases and J dropped 5 bases, with 12 bases sitting between them. The CDR3 has 14 residues. The germline V gene has CDR1 MNHEY and CDR2 SVGAGI. The CDR3 DNA follows: TGTGCCAGCAGTAAAACAGGGCCGAATGAAAAACTGTTTTTT. Translated: CASSKTGPNEKLFF.

V and J are TRBV18 and TRBJ1-1, with a possible D match to TRBD1 (6 bases). This CDR3 is 16 amino acids long. Trimming took off 1 base at V and 1 base at J, with 13 bases between the two ends. Per the germline V gene, CDR1 is KGHSH and CDR2 is LQKENI. CDR3 DNA: TGTGCCAGCTCACCACGAAACAGGGCAGGGAACACTGAAGCTTTCTTT. This codes for CASSPRNRAGNTEAFF.

This CDR3 is CATSRGRSQDTEAFF. CDR3 coding DNA: TGTGCCACCAGCAGAGGACGCAGCCAGGACACTGAAGCTTTCTTT. The V and J genes are TRBV15 and TRBJ1-1; no clear D gene. The CDR3 has 15 amino acids. V shed 1 base and J shed 3 bases, with 12 bases lying between them. Germline CDR1 is LNHNV and CDR2 is YYDKDF (reference sequence).

CDR3 sequence (DNA): TGTGCCACCGAGGGAAACACTGAAGCTTTCTTT. Encoded protein: CATEGNTEAFF. This chain connects TRBV24-1 to TRBJ1-1; D remains unclear. The germline V gene has CDR1 KGHDR and CDR2 SFDVKD. This CDR3 has 11 amino acids. V lost 9 bases and J lost 2, with 6 bases in between.